Shown below are 5 T cell receptor beta chains from a single sample sequenced in a study of cytomegalovirus exposure and HLA in healthy donors. A multiplex PCR was run with 60 Vbeta primers and 13 Jbeta primers. Profiled with immunoSEQ multiplex PCR; TCRdb holds only in-frame clones, not every one. The ten top clones account for less than 4%, within a sample of tens of thousands of clones. Sequencing used PBMCs. These receptors all stem from a male donor in good health and CMV-seronegative.

The chain combines TRBV14 with TRBJ2-7, with D possibly TRBD1 on 6 matching bases. The germline V and J ends were trimmed by 2 bases and 0 bases, with 20 bases remaining between them. Germline V gene lookup returns CDR1 SGHDN and CDR2 FVKESK. The CDR3 contains 18 residues. In nucleotides, the CDR3 is TGTGCCAGCAGCCAAAAGAGGGGGACGGGTGGAAGCTCCTACGAGCAGTACTTC. It specifies CASSQKRGTGGSSYEQYF.

The chain carries TRBV7-9 and TRBJ1-1; D gene uncertain. V shed 5 bases and J shed 3 bases, with 10 bases lying between them. Germline V lookup: CDR1 SEHNR, CDR2 FQNEAQ (reference sequence). The CDR3 is 13 amino acids. CDR3 sequence reads: CASSERQYTEAFF. Here the CDR3 DNA reads TGTGCCAGCAGCGAGCGGCAGTACACTGAAGCTTTCTTT.

The V gene is TRBV10-3, the J gene TRBJ2-3, with D perhaps TRBD2 (6 bases). Germline V gives CDR1 ENHRY, CDR2 SYGVKD. This CDR3 has 16 amino acids. V was cut by 3 bases and J by 6 bases, with 19 bases left in between. CDR3 residues: CAISDPGGGTRDTQYF. CDR3 DNA sequence: TGTGCCATCAGTGATCCCGGTGGCGGGACTCGGGATACGCAGTATTTT.

V and J are TRBV7-9 and TRBJ1-1, with D unclear. The CDR3 has 13 amino acids. V lost 1 base, J lost 1 base, and 4 bases lay in between. Germline-derived CDR1 and CDR2 are SEHNR and FQNEAQ (reference sequence). CDR3 residues: CASSLEPNTEAFF. The CDR3, as DNA: TGTGCCAGCAGCTTAGAGCCGAACACTGAAGCTTTCTTT.

The CDR3 loop is CASSQNSGLSTDTQYF. The CDR3, as DNA: TGTGCCAGCAGCCAAAATAGCGGGTTAAGCACAGATACGCAGTATTTT. J is TRBJ2-3 and V is TRBV4-2; 7 bases map to TRBD2. Germline trimming cut 2 bases from V and 0 bases from J; bases unmatched to any gene: 5. The germline V gene encodes CDR1 LGHNA and CDR2 YNFKEQ. The CDR3 consists of 16 residues.